The sequence of this T cell receptor beta chain was determined in a study of blood T cell repertoires in COVID-19. Overall study context: Sources were T cells, B-cell-depleted T cells, or PBMCs; the material itself was cDNA or gDNA.

Original processing methods: Scientists estimated how many nucleated cells there were by amplifying reference gene primers. Profiled with immunoSEQ multiplex PCR; TCRdb holds only in-frame clones, not every one. V and J calls and clone size follow that table, whereas D and trimming were derived from the DNA. This table has roughly 60,000 clones, more than 80% appearing once. The CDR3 is 15 amino acids. V gave up 2 bases and J gave up 5 bases, with 15 bases separating them. This chain connects TRBV23-1 to TRBJ2-5; D may be TRBD1 (6 bases). TRBV23-1 is an open reading frame, and its role is uncertain. The source is an elderly man with acute or convalescent COVID-19. The specimen was peripheral blood. The CDR3 sequence is CASSQARGRVETQYF. The CDR3 region has the DNA TGCGCCAGCAGTCAAGCCAGGGGAAGGGTCGAGACCCAGTACTTC.